These 14 T cell receptor beta chains were all obtained from the same sample, sequenced in a study of CD4 T cells in relation to SARS-CoV-2 and coronaviruses. Which antigens these TCRs recognize remains unknown. Clones were read by immunoSEQ multiplex PCR, and TCRdb kept only the in-frame ones, dropping some. The profile covers 36,000 or so clones, with more than 60% appearing a single time and 2.8% taken by the ten largest. The material sequenced was memory CD4+ T cells from PBMCs, cultured in vitro. The source of these receptors is an adult with COVID-19.

This clone came up a few times. The genes are TRBV27 and TRBJ2-2, with 13 bases aligning to TRBD2. Trimming removed 3 bases from V and 7 bases from J; junction bases left unmatched: 8. CDR3 length: 17 residues. Looked up from germline, CDR1 is MNHEY and CDR2 is SMNVEV (reference sequence). The CDR3 coding sequence is TGTGCCAGCAGTTTGGCCGGACTAGCGGGAGCGGGCGGGGAGCTGTTTTTT. It translates to CASSLAGLAGAGGELFF.

This sequence joins TRBV28 and TRBJ2-2; a weak D match, TRBD1 (6 bases). The germline V gene has CDR1 MDHEN and CDR2 SYDVKM. The germline V and J ends were trimmed by 5 bases and 1 base, with 14 bases remaining between them. CDR3 length: 16 residues. DNA of the CDR3: TGTGCCAGCAGTCCTAGACAGGTCCTGAACACCGGGGAGCTGTTTTTT. Translating it yields CASSPRQVLNTGELFF.

The chain is built from TRBV6-1 and TRBJ2-7; maybe TRBD2 (7 bases). V lost 2 bases and J lost 5, with 13 bases in between. CDR1 is MNHNS and CDR2 is SASEGT in the germline V gene. The length of the CDR3 is 14 residues. The CDR3 DNA reads as TGTGCCAGCAGTGAACCTGGGGGGGCTGACGAGCAGTACTTC. Protein product: CASSEPGGADEQYF.

V usage is TRBV2 and J usage is TRBJ2-5; the D gene is possibly TRBD1 (5 bases). V was cut by 4 bases and J by 4 bases, with 7 bases left in between. There are 12 residues in the CDR3. Germline assignment: CDR1 SNHLY and CDR2 FYNNEI. The CDR3 region is CASSVGPETQYF. DNA for the CDR3: TGTGCCAGCAGTGTGGGGCCAGAGACCCAGTACTTC.

This sequence joins TRBV19 and TRBJ2-5; D not resolved. The CDR3 consists of 17 residues. Germline lookup yields CDR1 LNHDA and CDR2 SQIVND (reference sequence). V dropped 1 base and J dropped 1 base, with 16 bases sitting between them. The CDR3 DNA sequence: TGTGCCAGTAGTATAGGAAGACGCAGGTCGGCCCAAGAGACCCAGTACTTC. Protein product: CASSIGRRRSAQETQYF.

The chain employs TRBV19 and TRBJ2-1, with D tentatively TRBD2 (5 bases). The germline V gene has CDR1 LNHDA and CDR2 SQIVND (reference sequence). The germline V and J ends were trimmed by 6 bases and 5 bases, with 14 bases remaining between them. The CDR3 totals 14 residues. Written as DNA, the CDR3 is TGTGCCAGTAGGAGAGAGACTACCAACAATGAGCAGTTCTTC. Protein product: CASRRETTNNEQFF.

This clone has a handful of counts. The chain is built from TRBV12-5 and TRBJ2-1, with 11 bases matching TRBD2. Germline V gene data show CDR1 as LGHNT and CDR2 as FRNRAP. This CDR3 is 14 amino acids long. V trimming: 6 bases; J trimming: 9 bases; junction bases outside the gene matches: 7. CDR3 residues: CASGNSGRAAEQFF. CDR3 in DNA: TGTGCTAGTGGGAATAGCGGGAGGGCCGCTGAGCAGTTCTTC.

The chain recombines TRBV24-1 with TRBJ2-5; 7 bases are a match to TRBD2. The CDR3 loop spans 18 amino acids. The V gene's germline CDR1 is KGHDR and CDR2 SFDVKD. The J segment lost 7 bases and the V segment lost 6 bases, leaving 22 bases of the junction unmatched. CDR3 sequence (DNA): TGTGCCACCAGTTTAAGCGGTGCCGGACGGGAGGCGTCAGGGACCCAGTACTTC. Translation: CATSLSGAGREASGTQYF.

The V and J genes are TRBV18 and TRBJ2-5; unclear D gene. Germline loops: CDR1 KGHSH, CDR2 LQKENI. The CDR3 sequence is 14 residues long. Trimming removed 1 base at V and 0 bases at J, with 6 bases between. This chain's CDR3 is CASSPRQDQETQYF. CDR3 nucleotides: TGTGCCAGCTCACCACGGCAGGACCAAGAGACCCAGTACTTC.

The chain joins TRBV2 to TRBJ1-1; 8 bases line up with TRBD1. The V gene's germline CDR1 is SNHLY and CDR2 FYNNEI. With 6 bases clipped from V and 3 bases from J, the junction kept 9 bases outside the gene matches. This CDR3 contains 15 residues. CDR3 region: CASRPGTTGDTEAFF. CDR3 in DNA: TGTGCCAGCAGACCCGGCACGACAGGGGACACTGAAGCTTTCTTT.

The chain combines TRBV9 with TRBJ2-1, with TRBD2 matching over 13 bases. This CDR3 is built from 16 residues. The germline gives CDR1 SGDLS, CDR2 YYNGEE. After removal of 1 base from V and 4 bases from J, the junction contained 2 bases not matched to a gene. CDR3 nucleotide sequence: TGTGCCAGCAGCGTACTGACTAGCGGGAGGTACAATGAGCAGTTCTTC. Amino acid sequence: CASSVLTSGRYNEQFF.

The chain uses TRBV27 and TRBJ1-2, with 11 bases fitting TRBD1. This CDR3 region has 14 residues. V lost 6 bases and J lost 7; bases outside the gene matches: 7. From germline, CDR1 is MNHEY and CDR2 SMNVEV (reference sequence). The CDR3 region is CASSVGQGAAGYTF. The DNA of the CDR3 is TGTGCCAGCAGCGTCGGACAGGGGGCTGCTGGCTACACCTTC.

The gene calls are TRBV11-2 and TRBJ2-1, with 11 bases matching TRBD1. This CDR3 comprises 16 residues. V dropped 2 bases and J dropped 6; count of bases not matched to a gene: 6. Germline V CDR1 and CDR2: SGHAT, FQNNGV. This CDR3 reads CASSLSGTGGGNEQFF. DNA of the CDR3: TGTGCCAGCAGCTTATCCGGGACAGGGGGTGGCAATGAGCAGTTCTTC.

V and J are TRBV11-1 and TRBJ2-7, with D hard to call. CDR3 length: 14 residues. The ends were cut back, 5 bases at V and 4 bases at J, with 15 bases in the middle. Germline assignment: CDR1 SGHAT and CDR2 FQDESV (reference sequence). In nucleotides, the CDR3 is TGTGCCAGCAGCAGCCGTTCGTGGCCATACGAGCAGTACTTC. Translating gives CASSSRSWPYEQYF.